These 16 T cell receptor beta chains were all obtained from the same sample, sequenced in a study of T cell clusters in autoimmune cytopenias. TRB amplification used 250 ng of peripheral blood genomic DNA. TRB rearrangements were amplified by touch-down multiplex PCR with mixed TRB-A/B primers. TCRdb re-called the multiplex PCR reads and catalogs CDR3 proteins one per entry, DNA excluded. This repertoire includes some 6,000 distinct CDR3 sequences. Sequencing used peripheral blood. The receptors shown here come from a human donor with an autoimmune cytopenia or autoimmune hepatitis (not recorded which).

The chain uses TRBV19 and TRBJ2-7; the D gene TCRdb calls, TRBD2, cannot be checked with no DNA. CDR1 is LNHDA, CDR2 SQIVND, per germline (reference sequence). This CDR3 region has 14 residues. The CDR3 here is CASCRTSGGYEQYF.

This clonotype counts as medium-sized by frequency. This chain joins TRBV10-3 and TRBJ2-2; absent DNA, TCRdb's TRBD2 call cannot be checked. Germline V gene lookup returns CDR1 ENHRY and CDR2 SYGVKD. The CDR3 contains 14 residues. The CDR3 sequence is CATPTSGGTGELFF.

Considering frequency, this clonotype is medium-sized. The gene calls are TRBV27 and TRBJ2-2. The CDR3 length is 13 residues. Per the germline V gene, CDR1 is MNHEY and CDR2 is SMNVEV (reference sequence). The chain's CDR3 is CASSLFGTGELFF.

The V and J genes are TRBV5-1 and TRBJ2-3. The CDR3 sequence is 11 residues long. Germline V gene sequence: CDR1 SGHRS, CDR2 YFSETQ. The CDR3 is CASSVSDTQYF.

The chain carries TRBV20-1 and TRBJ2-3. This CDR3 has 12 residues. Germline CDR1 reads DFQATT; CDR2 reads SNEGSKA (reference sequence). The CDR3 region is CSASGPTDTQYF.

By frequency, this clonotype is medium-sized (0.01 to 0.1%). The chain uses TRBV27 and TRBJ2-3. Germline-derived CDR1 and CDR2 are MNHEY and SMNVEV (reference sequence). The CDR3 runs 14 residues. The CDR3 loop is CASSLMTSTDTQYF.

Judged by frequency, this clonotype is medium-sized (0.01 to 0.1%). The V and J genes are TRBV20-1 and TRBJ2-6. The CDR3 contains 15 residues. In germline, CDR1 is DFQATT, CDR2 SNEGSKA (reference sequence). CDR3 sequence reads: CSARAPDAGANVLTF.

The chain employs TRBV27 and TRBJ1-4. The CDR3 spans 14 residues. From germline, CDR1 is MNHEY and CDR2 SMNVEV (reference sequence). CDR3 protein: CASSGPSTNEKLFF.

The CDR3 loop reads CSETTAGNTEAFF. The chain has TRBV20-1 and TRBJ1-1. The CDR3 is 13 residues long. CDR1 and CDR2 (germline): DFQATT, SNEGSKA (reference sequence).

The gene calls are TRBV12-3 or TRBV12-4 and TRBJ2-2; the TRBD2 assignment by TCRdb is unverifiable without DNA. The CDR3 consists of 12 residues. The CDR3 sequence is CASRVRSGELFF.

By frequency, this clonotype registers medium-sized. This chain uses TRBV27 with TRBJ2-7; TCRdb's assignment of TRBD1 cannot be checked, as there is no DNA. Germline values: CDR1 MNHEY, CDR2 SMNVEV (reference sequence). The CDR3 totals 15 residues. The CDR3 reads CASSLTGDTSYEQYF.

V gene TRBV18 combines with J gene TRBJ2-7; as DNA is missing, the TRBD1 call by TCRdb cannot be tested. The CDR3 runs to 15 residues. CDR1 is KGHSH, CDR2 LQKENI, per germline. CDR3 amino acids: CASSPNGQAPYEQYF.

This clonotype is called medium-sized (0.01 to 0.1%) based on its frequency. The chain uses TRBV27 and TRBJ2-7. Germline values: CDR1 MNHEY, CDR2 SMNVEV (reference sequence). The length of the CDR3 is 13 residues. CDR3: CASSSGSLYEQYF.

This clonotype is deemed medium-sized (0.01 to 0.1%) by its frequency. This chain joins TRBV10-3 and TRBJ1-2. Germline CDR1 reads ENHRY; CDR2 reads SYGVKD. The CDR3 length is 13 residues. The CDR3 here is CAISEGGGYGYTF.

The V and J genes are TRBV4-3 and TRBJ1-2; the TCRdb call, TRBD1, lacks DNA for checking. This CDR3 spans 18 amino acids. Germline V gives CDR1 LGHNA, CDR2 YSLEER. This chain's CDR3 is CASSQDVSGTGGHYGYTF.

Its frequency marks this clonotype as medium-sized. The rearrangement uses TRBV6-5 and TRBJ2-7; the D call of TRBD1 rests on TCRdb alone, since no DNA is present to check it. The CDR3 length is 14 residues. The germline gives CDR1 MNHEY, CDR2 SVGAGI. The chain's CDR3 is CASSRGLPSYEQYF.